A selection of T cell receptor beta chains follows, all from one sample in a study of metastatic and nonmetastatic thyroid tumors. MiXCR was used by TCRdb to re-call the PCR reads. The data show 30,000 to 35,000 clones, roughly 15% seen once. The sequenced material came from blood. The receptors stem from a female donor with papillary thyroid cancer or a benign thyroid nodule (not recorded which). Some clones in this sample may be carry-over from other donors' samples. Each CDR3 is given with its conserved first and last residue. A D gene is named only where the DNA matches it firmly. Not every row has a clone size; where given, it reads once, few, many or a size class.

D	V	size	J	DNA	CDR3
NA	TRBV6-1	many	TRBJ2-3	TGTGCCAGCAGTGAATCGGGGGACGGTGATACGCAGTACTTT	CASSESGDGDTQYF
NA	TRBV7-3	many	TRBJ2-1	TGTGCCAGCAGCCCGGGAAGAACGGGGTACAATGAGCAGCTCTTC	CASSPGRTGYNEQLF
TRBD1	TRBV10-3	NA	TRBJ2-5	TGTGCCAGCAGCCGAACGCGGCTGAAAAGGACAGGGAGTGAGCGAGAGACCCAGTACTTC	CASSRTRLKRTGSERETQYF
TRBD1	TRBV30	many	TRBJ2-1	TGTGCCTGGAGTCGAAACAGGGGATCGGATGAGCAGTTCTTC	CAWSRNRGSDEQFF
NA	TRBV2	many	TRBJ2-5	TGTGCCAGCAACCCTCCCTTCCAAGAGACCCAGTACTTC	CASNPPFQETQYF
NA	TRBV28	NA	TRBJ2-7	TGTGCCAGCAGTTTAAGGGGGGGGAACTACGGGCAGTACTTC	CASSLRGGNYGQYF
NA	TRBV7-9	many	TRBJ2-7	TGTGCCAGCAGCCCCAAGAGTCGGACCTACGAGCAGTACTTC	CASSPKSRTYEQYF
NA	TRBV20-1	many	TRBJ2-3	TGCAGTGCTAGAGCCTGGGAGGATACGCAGTATTTT	CSARAWEDTQYF
TRBD1	TRBV3-1	many	TRBJ2-5	TGTGCCAGCAGCCACAGGGGGCCCAGAGGAGAGACCCAGTACTTC	CASSHRGPRGETQYF
TRBD2	TRBV5-1	many	TRBJ2-3	TGCGCCAGCAGCAAGGGACTAGCGGGAGGAACAGATACGCAGTATTTT	CASSKGLAGGTDTQYF
NA	TRBV6-1	many	TRBJ1-4	TGTGCCAGCAGTGAAGGACAGGAGGTTGAAAAACTGTTTTTT	CASSEGQEVEKLFF
TRBD2	TRBV20-1	NA	TRBJ2-2	TGCAGTGCTAGAGCCGCGGGGGGCCCATCCGGGGAGCTGTTTTTT	CSARAAGGPSGELFF
TRBD2	TRBV10-2	many	TRBJ2-1	TGCGCCAGCAGCTGGGGGGGACTAGCGGGCCACAATGAGCAGTTCTTC	CASSWGGLAGHNEQFF
TRBD1	TRBV5-1	many	TRBJ1-5	TGCGCCAGCAGCCTAGAGGGGACAGCGGGGCAGCCCCAGCATTTT	CASSLEGTAGQPQHF
NA	TRBV4-3	NA	TRBJ1-2	TGCGCCAGCAGCCAAGAACGCGGGGCTTGGTATGGCTACACCTTC	CASSQERGAWYGYTF
NA	TRBV12-3/TRBV12-4	NA	TRBJ1-6	TGTGCCAGCAGTTTGGACATCTCCTATAATTCACCCCTCCACTTT	CASSLDISYNSPLHF
NA	TRBV2	many	TRBJ1-5	TGTGCCAGCAGTGAAACAGGCAATCAGCCCCAGCATTTT	CASSETGNQPQHF
NA	TRBV10-3	NA	TRBJ2-7	TGTGCCATCAGTGAGTCATTGAGGTCTCCGGAGCAGTACTTC	CAISESLRSPEQYF
TRBD1	TRBV5-4	many	TRBJ1-2	TGTGCCAGCAGCCAGACAGGGGCCAACTATGGCTACACCTTC	CASSQTGANYGYTF
NA	TRBV6-1	medium-sized	TRBJ2-3	TGTGCCAGCAGAGGGACCTCGTTAATCACGCAGTATTTT	CASRGTSLITQYF
NA	TRBV15	many	TRBJ2-3	TGTGCCACCAGCCGCAGTAGCACAGATACGCAGTATTTT	CATSRSSTDTQYF
TRBD1	TRBV4-2	many	TRBJ1-4	TGTGCCAGCAGCCCTCACTCCGGGACAGGGAATGAAAAACTGTTTTTT	CASSPHSGTGNEKLFF
TRBD2	TRBV24-1	NA	TRBJ2-5	TGTGCCACCATCTCCTGGACTAGCGGGAGGGAAGGAGAGACCCAGTACTTC	CATISWTSGREGETQYF
TRBD1	TRBV7-6	many	TRBJ2-2	TGTGCCAGCAGCTCGTCCCGGGACAGTTTCGGGGAGCTGTTTTTT	CASSSSRDSFGELFF
TRBD2	TRBV12-3/TRBV12-4	medium-sized	TRBJ2-7	TGTGCCAGCAGTCCGCTAGCGGGAGGGGACGAGCAGTACTTC	CASSPLAGGDEQYF
TRBD2	TRBV30	many	TRBJ2-7	TGTGCCTGGAGTGTAACGGGGGGTCCCTACGAGCAGTACTTC	CAWSVTGGPYEQYF
NA	TRBV28	many	TRBJ2-7	TGTGCCAGCAGCCTTGGAGACGAGCAGTACTTC	CASSLGDEQYF
TRBD1	TRBV28	many	TRBJ2-1	TGTGCCAGCAGACCGGGGGACAGGGTCTACAATGAGCAGTTCTTC	CASRPGDRVYNEQFF
NA	TRBV27	medium-sized	TRBJ1-2	TGTGCCAGCAGTTTAATCAGGAACCCAGCCAACTATGGCTACACCTTC	CASSLIRNPANYGYTF
TRBD2	TRBV9	many	TRBJ2-4	TGTGCCAGCAGCGTAGAGGGGAGGGGAGCCAAAAACATTCAGTACTTC	CASSVEGRGAKNIQYF
TRBD2	TRBV4-1	many	TRBJ2-7	TGCGCCAGCAGCCAAGATCTTAGCGGGGTAGGGTACGAGCAGTACTTC	CASSQDLSGVGYEQYF
NA	TRBV13	few	TRBJ1-6	TGTGCCAGCAGCCTCGGGGGGGGGACTAATTCACCCCTCCACTTT	CASSLGGGTNSPLHF
TRBD2	TRBV6-1	medium-sized	TRBJ2-1	TGTGCCAGCAGTGAAGGGGGGGGAACCTACAATGAGCAGTTCTTC	CASSEGGGTYNEQFF
NA	TRBV27	NA	TRBJ1-1	TGTGCCAGCCGGAGGATGGACACTGAAGCTTTCTTT	CASRRMDTEAFF
NA	TRBV6-6	many	TRBJ1-2	TGTGCCAGCAGTCCTATGACAAGCAGGGGCCCCCAACCCGGATATGGCTACACCTTC	CASSPMTSRGPQPGYGYTF
TRBD1	TRBV3-1	many	TRBJ2-7	TGTGCCAGCAGCCAAGGCAGGACAGGGACCTACTCCTACGAGCAGTACTTC	CASSQGRTGTYSYEQYF
NA	TRBV7-8	many	TRBJ1-5	TGTGCCAGCAGCTTAAGGGGCTACAATCAGCCCCAGCATTTT	CASSLRGYNQPQHF
TRBD1	TRBV18	many	TRBJ2-3	TGTGCCAGCTCGCGAGCGGGACAGGGGGGCACAGATACGCAGTATTTT	CASSRAGQGGTDTQYF
NA	TRBV7-9	many	TRBJ2-7	TGTGCCAGCAGCTTGGTAGCCTACGAGCAGTACTTC	CASSLVAYEQYF
NA	TRBV27	many	TRBJ2-1	TGTGCCAGCAGTTCCGGATACTCCTACAATGAGCAGTTCTTC	CASSSGYSYNEQFF
NA	TRBV3-1	many	TRBJ1-5	TGTGCCAGCAGCCTAGGGGGTCAGCCCCAGCATTTT	CASSLGGQPQHF